A single sample is the source of the 32 T cell receptor beta chains below, sequenced in a study of T cells after posttransplantation cyclophosphamide. Here immunoSEQ multiplex PCR was the method, and the copy in TCRdb shows in-frame clones only, minus some. The sample shows some 53,000 clones, about 82% of them seen only once. The sequenced material came from PBMCs. The receptors derive from a man aged 30 to 39 with a blood cancer, CMV-positive, and with a related stem cell donor.

This chain links TRBV7-3 with TRBJ2-2; 10 positions agree with TRBD1. The CDR3 is 16 residues long. Germline trimming cut 5 bases from V and 5 bases from J; bases unmatched to any gene: 8. CDR1 is SGHTA and CDR2 is FQGTGA in the germline V gene. This CDR3 reads CASSASTGGLTGELFF. The DNA for the CDR3 is TGTGCCAGCAGCGCCTCGACAGGGGGCTTGACCGGGGAGCTGTTTTTT.

The rearrangement links TRBV5-1 to TRBJ1-5; D perhaps matches TRBD1 (6 bases). This CDR3 comprises 15 residues. Between the trimmed V and J ends, which lost 3 bases and 0 bases, there was a span of 10 bases. The germline V gene encodes CDR1 SGHRS and CDR2 YFSETQ. The CDR3 region is CASSWGHNSNQPQHF. The CDR3 DNA reads as TGCGCCAGCAGCTGGGGACACAATAGCAATCAGCCCCAGCATTTT.

The chain combines TRBV6-1 with TRBJ1-5; TRBD1 agrees at 9 bases. Germline V gene lookup returns CDR1 MNHNS and CDR2 SASEGT. The junction had 2 bases not matched to a gene; V was cut back by 1 base and J by 4 bases. The CDR3 has 15 amino acids. The CDR3 nucleotides read TGTGCCAGCAGTGAAGAAGGGACAGGGAATCAGCCCCAGCATTTT. Translation gives CASSEEGTGNQPQHF.

This chain joins TRBV2 and TRBJ1-1; no firm D call. The length of the CDR3 is 12 residues. The germline CDR1 and CDR2 sequences are SNHLY and FYNNEI. CDR3 residues: CVARGGNTEAFF. In DNA, the CDR3 is TGTGTGGCCCGGGGTGGGAACACTGAAGCTTTCTTT.

The V call is TRBV7-6, the J call TRBJ2-1; possible D gene TRBD1, 6 bases. CDR1 and CDR2 from the germline V gene are SGHVS and FNYEAQ. Trimming cost V 2 bases and J 2 bases, with 10 bases left between them. The CDR3 length is 15 residues. The CDR3 coding sequence is TGTGCCAGCAGCTTAAGGAACAGGGCCTACAATGAGCAGTTCTTC. Residues: CASSLRNRAYNEQFF.

This chain connects TRBV9 to TRBJ2-1; D remains ambiguous. CDR3 length: 16 residues. From germline, CDR1 is SGDLS and CDR2 YYNGEE. Trimming shortened V by 7 bases and J by 0 bases, and 17 bases separated the two germline ends. This CDR3 reads CASHDWPYRSYNEQFF. CDR3 DNA: TGTGCCAGCCATGACTGGCCATACCGCTCCTACAATGAGCAGTTCTTC.

The chain couples TRBV28 to TRBJ1-5, with a tentative D call TRBD1 (6 bases). The germline gives CDR1 MDHEN, CDR2 SYDVKM. The CDR3 is made up of 16 amino acids. The V and J ends lost 6 bases and 6 bases respectively, with 21 bases between them. CDR3 nucleotides: TGTGCCAGCAGCAGCCGGCAGGGGAGTAGTGCTCAGCCCCAGCATTTT. Translated: CASSSRQGSSAQPQHF. Based on the CDR3 plus reference TRBV28 and TRBJ1-5, the full variable domain is DVKVTQSSRYLVKRTGEKVFLECVQDMDHENMFWYRQDPGLGLRLIYFSYDVKMKEKGDIPEGYSVSREKKERFSLILESASTNQTSMYLCASSSRQGSSAQPQHFGDGTRLSIL.

CDR3 bases: TGTGCCAGCAGTTATTCCCTTCAGGGTAACTATGGCTACACCTTC. Its protein is CASSYSLQGNYGYTF. The chain couples TRBV6-5 to TRBJ1-2, with D perhaps matching TRBD1 (5 bases). V shed 3 bases and J shed 1 base, with 12 bases lying between them. Looked up from germline, CDR1 is MNHEY and CDR2 is SVGAGI. This CDR3 has 15 residues.

CDR3 bases: TGTGCCAGTAGGAAATCGTCGGGTCACGAGACCCAGTACTTC. This sequence encodes CASRKSSGHETQYF. The V and J genes are TRBV19 and TRBJ2-5; D not certain. This CDR3 has 14 amino acids. Trimming left V 6 bases short and J 5 bases short, with 16 bases between. CDR1 and CDR2 (germline): LNHDA, SQIVND (reference sequence).

The chain uses TRBV9 and TRBJ2-7; perhaps TRBD1 as D (6 bases). Trimming shortened V by 5 bases and J by 3 bases, and 18 bases separated the two germline ends. CDR1 SGDLS and CDR2 YYNGEE come from the germline V gene. This CDR3 is 15 amino acids long. In DNA form, the CDR3 reads TGTGCCAGCAGTGCCGGAACAGGGAGCAGCTACGAGCAGTACTTC. Translated: CASSAGTGSSYEQYF.

This clone came up once. The rearrangement joins TRBV6-5 to TRBJ2-3; possibly TRBD1 for D (5 bases). In germline, CDR1 is MNHEY, CDR2 SVGAGI. The length of the CDR3 is 15 residues. V dropped 4 bases and J dropped 0 bases, with 11 bases sitting between them. Here the CDR3 DNA reads TGTGCCAGCAGTTTTACAGGAGCAAGCACAGATACGCAGTATTTT. Translating it yields CASSFTGASTDTQYF.

The V call is TRBV19, the J call TRBJ1-5; D is unresolved. With 6 bases removed from V and 6 bases from J, the gap between germline ends came to 12 bases. CDR3 length: 13 residues. Germline assignment: CDR1 LNHDA and CDR2 SQIVND (reference sequence). Written as DNA, the CDR3 is TGTGCCAGTAGGATCTCAGCGGTTCAGCCCCAGCATTTT. Protein product: CASRISAVQPQHF.

The chain combines TRBV7-6 with TRBJ2-7; TRBD1 matches at 10 bases. V lost 5 bases to trimming and J lost 0 bases; unmatched junction nucleotides: 1. Germline values: CDR1 SGHVS, CDR2 FNYEAQ. The CDR3 totals 14 residues. The CDR3 DNA sequence: TGTGCCAGCAGCCGGACAGGGGGCTCCTACGAGCAGTACTTC. Translated, it gives CASSRTGGSYEQYF.

V and J are TRBV19 and TRBJ2-7, with D possibly being TRBD1 (6 bases). Germline lookup yields CDR1 LNHDA and CDR2 SQIVND (reference sequence). Trimming removed 6 bases from V and 13 bases from J, with 19 bases in between. This CDR3 has 12 residues. The CDR3 loop reads CASSYTTGTKYF. The CDR3 region has the DNA TGTGCCAGTAGCTATACAACAGGGACAAAATACTTC.

V and J are TRBV11-2 and TRBJ2-7, with 10 bases aligning to TRBD1. The V and J ends lost 0 bases and 3 bases, in that order; junction bases with no gene match: 2. Per the germline V gene, CDR1 is SGHAT and CDR2 is FQNNGV. This CDR3 is 15 amino acids long. CDR3 sequence reads: CASSLEGTGVYEQYF. The CDR3 DNA reads as TGTGCCAGCAGCTTAGAGGGGACAGGGGTCTACGAGCAGTACTTC.

This sequence joins TRBV5-4 and TRBJ1-1; D remains ambiguous. Germline V CDR1 and CDR2: SGHNT, YYREEE (reference sequence). Deletions cut 5 bases from V and 3 bases from J, with 11 bases between. This CDR3 comprises 13 residues. The CDR3 spells CASRPLGDTEAFF. For the CDR3, the DNA is TGTGCCAGCAGGCCCTTGGGCGACACTGAAGCTTTCTTT.

This clone was detected a few times. The V gene is TRBV19, the J gene TRBJ2-2; D perhaps matches TRBD1 (5 bases). Between the trimmed V and J ends, which lost 2 bases and 11 bases, there was a span of 9 bases. This CDR3 has 12 amino acids. Germline V lookup: CDR1 LNHDA, CDR2 SQIVND (reference sequence). In DNA form, the CDR3 reads TGTGCCAGTAGTATATGGGGCGGCGAGCTGTTTTTT. It codes for CASSIWGGELFF.

The chain has TRBV11-3 and TRBJ2-7; 7 positions match TRBD1. From germline, CDR1 is SGHNT and CDR2 YENEEA. The CDR3 runs to 14 residues. Trimming cost V 5 bases and J 7 bases; bases outside gene matches: 11. CDR3 sequence reads: CASSLGQVWREQYF. The DNA for the CDR3 is TGTGCCAGCAGCCTAGGACAGGTATGGCGGGAGCAGTACTTC. Drawing the rest from reference TRBV11-3 and TRBJ2-7, the complete variable domain is EAGVVQSPRYKIIEKKQPVAFWCNPISGHNTLYWYLQNLGQGPELLIRYENEEAVDDSQLPKDRFSAERLKGVDSTLKIQPAELGDSAVYLCASSLGQVWREQYFGPGTRLTVT.

The rearrangement joins TRBV2 to TRBJ2-3, with 10 bases lining up with TRBD2. This CDR3 has 15 amino acids. The V gene end was trimmed by 5 bases and the J gene end by 3 bases; junction bases not matched to a gene: 5. Germline lookup yields CDR1 SNHLY and CDR2 FYNNEI. CDR3 in DNA: TGTGCCAGCAGTCGGAATAGCGGGAGGACAGATACGCAGTATTTT. It yields the protein CASSRNSGRTDTQYF. Based on the CDR3 plus reference TRBV2 and TRBJ2-3, the full variable domain is EPEVTQTPSHQVTQMGQEVILRCVPISNHLYFYWYRQILGQKVEFLVSFYNNEISEKSEIFDDQFSVERPDGSNFTLKIRSTKLEDSAMYFCASSRNSGRTDTQYFGPGTRLTVL.

The genes are TRBV19 and TRBJ1-5; D unresolved. V was trimmed by 4 bases and J by 0 bases, leaving 10 bases between them. The CDR3 loop spans 15 amino acids. The germline V gene has CDR1 LNHDA and CDR2 SQIVND (reference sequence). The CDR3 DNA reads TGTGCCAGTAGTACCGGTGAGGATAGCAATCAGCCCCAGCATTTT. Its translation: CASSTGEDSNQPQHF.

The chain joins TRBV7-2 to TRBJ1-2; D uncertain. The CDR3 totals 15 residues. V was shortened by 5 bases and J by 0 bases, with 13 bases between the two germline ends. Germline V gives CDR1 SGHTA, CDR2 FQGNSA. CDR3 residues: CASSEGPGANYGYTF. In DNA, the CDR3 is TGTGCCAGCAGCGAGGGTCCGGGAGCTAACTATGGCTACACCTTC.

Here the CDR3 DNA reads TGTGCCAGCAGCCTACCGCCAGATACGCAGTATTTT. Its protein is CASSLPPDTQYF. J is TRBJ2-3 and V is TRBV7-6; D gene uncertain. Trimming stripped 5 bases from V and 4 bases from J, with 7 bases between. This CDR3 has 12 amino acids. Germline V gives CDR1 SGHVS, CDR2 FNYEAQ.

The V and J genes are TRBV4-1 and TRBJ1-2, with D possibly matching TRBD1 (6 bases). Trimming stripped 4 bases from V and 2 bases from J, with 14 bases between. CDR3 size: 15 residues. Germline CDR1 and CDR2: MGHRA and YSYEKL. CDR3 sequence reads: CASSLEPDRNYGYTF. The CDR3, as DNA: TGCGCCAGCAGCCTCGAGCCGGACAGAAACTATGGCTACACCTTC.

The chain combines TRBV9 with TRBJ2-2; 11 bases are shared with TRBD2. Trimming cost V 4 bases and J 5 bases; bases outside gene matches: 4. CDR1 is SGDLS and CDR2 is YYNGEE in the germline V gene. The CDR3 contains 15 residues. The CDR3, as DNA: TGTGCCAGCAGCCCCGGGACTAGCGGAACCGGGGAGCTGTTTTTT. It specifies CASSPGTSGTGELFF.

The genes are TRBV18 and TRBJ2-1, with 7 bases aligning to TRBD2. The CDR3 has 15 amino acids. V lost 0 bases to trimming and J lost 5 bases; unmatched junction nucleotides: 4. Germline V gives CDR1 KGHSH, CDR2 LQKENI. The DNA of the CDR3 is TGTGCCAGCTCACCACCGGGAGGGCGGGACAATGAGCAGTTCTTC. It encodes CASSPPGGRDNEQFF.

The V call is TRBV6-8, the J call TRBJ1-4; 9 nucleotides agree with TRBD1. Trimming removed 6 bases from V and 4 bases from J; junction bases left unmatched: 12. There are 17 residues in the CDR3. Germline values: CDR1 MNHGY, CDR2 SAAAGT. The CDR3 bases are TGTGCCAGCAGAGACCGGGACAGGGATGAGGTTAATGAAAAACTGTTTTTT. Translated: CASRDRDRDEVNEKLFF.

This chain links TRBV30 with TRBJ1-3; weak D call: TRBD1 (5 bases). Trimming shortened V by 0 bases and J by 1 base, and 7 bases separated the two germline ends. Germline-derived CDR1 and CDR2 are GTSNPN and SVGIG (reference sequence). This CDR3 has 14 amino acids. CDR3 nucleotides: TGTGCCTGGAGTGTACCAGGGTCTGGAAACACCATATATTTT. This translates into CAWSVPGSGNTIYF.

The chain employs TRBV9 and TRBJ1-4; a weak D match, TRBD1 (6 bases). Deletions cut 3 bases from V and 4 bases from J, with 13 bases between. The CDR3 consists of 15 residues. From germline, CDR1 is SGDLS and CDR2 YYNGEE. CDR3 in DNA: TGTGCCAGCAGCGCAGGGGCGGGGGTTAATGAAAAACTGTTTTTT. It codes for CASSAGAGVNEKLFF.

The chain joins TRBV11-3 to TRBJ2-2; tentative D call: TRBD2 (6 bases). The CDR3 spans 18 residues. The germline V and J ends were trimmed by 0 bases and 4 bases, with 18 bases remaining between them. From germline, CDR1 is SGHNT and CDR2 YENEEA. The CDR3 bases are TGTGCCAGCAGCTTAGAACAAGGCGGGACTCGAAGCACCGGGGAGCTGTTTTTT. It codes for CASSLEQGGTRSTGELFF.

The chain uses TRBV7-2 and TRBJ2-5, with unresolved D. The CDR3 consists of 14 residues. Germline CDR1 is SGHTA and CDR2 is FQGNSA. V was cut by 0 bases and J by 1 base, with 6 bases left in between. The CDR3 coding sequence is TGTGCCAGCAGCTTAGCGGGCGTCCAAGAGACCCAGTACTTC. Amino acid sequence: CASSLAGVQETQYF.

This chain joins TRBV7-6 and TRBJ1-3; tentative D call: TRBD1 (6 bases). V was cut by 4 bases and J by 0 bases, with 10 bases left in between. CDR3 size: 15 residues. CDR1 and CDR2 (germline): SGHVS, FNYEAQ. In nucleotides, the CDR3 is TGTGCCAGCAGCTCCCTGGACAGCTCTGGAAACACCATATATTTT. It is translated as CASSSLDSSGNTIYF.

The CDR3 DNA is TGTGCCAGCAGCCTAACAGGGGACTCCTACGAGCAGTACTTC. Amino acids: CASSLTGDSYEQYF. The J gene is TRBJ2-7, the V gene TRBV7-9; 7 bases align to TRBD1. The germline V gene has CDR1 SEHNR and CDR2 FQNEAQ (reference sequence). The CDR3 totals 14 residues. Germline trimming cut 5 bases from V and 0 bases from J; bases unmatched to any gene: 4.